These T cell receptor beta chains were read from a single sample in a study of cytomegalovirus exposure and HLA in healthy donors. Using immunoSEQ multiplex PCR, the repertoire was profiled, and TCRdb retains in-frame clones only, with some absent. The sample lists roughly 160,000 clones; roughly 75% were seen once. Sequenced: PBMCs. The receptors come from a woman aged 45-60 years in good health and CMV-seropositive. Each CDR3 is given with its conserved first and last residue. A D gene is named only where the DNA matches it firmly. The listing skips clone size in some rows; elsewhere it reads once, few, many or a size class.

d_gene: .; abundance: .; j_gene: TRBJ1-1; v_gene: TRBV7-2; CDR3aa: CASSSGSRRDTEAFF; CDR3nt: TGTGCCAGCAGCTCCGGATCTAGACGGGACACTGAAGCTTTCTTT
d_gene: TRBD1; abundance: once; j_gene: TRBJ2-1; v_gene: TRBV9; CDR3aa: CASSRDWAGGYEQFF; CDR3nt: TGTGCCAGCAGCCGGGATTGGGCAGGGGGCTATGAGCAGTTCTTC
d_gene: .; abundance: .; j_gene: TRBJ1-2; v_gene: TRBV7-9; CDR3aa: CSSSPGEPNYGYTF; CDR3nt: TGTTCCAGCAGCCCCGGGGAGCCTAACTATGGCTACACCTTC
d_gene: .; abundance: .; j_gene: TRBJ2-7; v_gene: TRBV10-3; CDR3aa: CAIRVSTVSYEQYF; CDR3nt: TGTGCCATCAGGGTCTCGACAGTCTCCTACGAGCAGTACTTC
d_gene: TRBD2; abundance: .; j_gene: TRBJ2-2; v_gene: TRBV5-1; CDR3aa: CASKGTGGYTGELFF; CDR3nt: TGCGCCAGCAAAGGGACCGGGGGGTACACCGGGGAGCTGTTTTTT
d_gene: TRBD1; abundance: once; j_gene: TRBJ2-7; v_gene: TRBV27; CDR3aa: CASTLNRDRLYEQYF; CDR3nt: TGTGCCAGCACTCTGAACCGGGACAGACTATACGAGCAGTACTTC
d_gene: TRBD2; abundance: few; j_gene: TRBJ2-1; v_gene: TRBV19; CDR3aa: CASSPRTSGEYNEQFF; CDR3nt: TGTGCCAGTAGTCCCAGGACTAGCGGGGAATACAATGAGCAGTTCTTC
d_gene: TRBD1; abundance: .; j_gene: TRBJ2-2; v_gene: TRBV30; CDR3aa: CAWSVNPPRTGRFGELFF; CDR3nt: TGTGCCTGGAGTGTAAATCCCCCCCGGACAGGGAGGTTCGGGGAGCTGTTTTTT
d_gene: .; abundance: once; j_gene: TRBJ1-4; v_gene: TRBV9; CDR3aa: CASSVGVQAYEKLFF; CDR3nt: TGTGCCAGCAGCGTAGGGGTACAGGCGTATGAAAAACTGTTTTTT
d_gene: TRBD2; abundance: .; j_gene: TRBJ2-1; v_gene: TRBV11-3; CDR3aa: CASSLSLAGGRGEQFF; CDR3nt: TGTGCCAGCAGCTTAAGTCTAGCGGGAGGCAGGGGTGAGCAGTTCTTC
d_gene: .; abundance: .; j_gene: TRBJ1-2; v_gene: TRBV11-2; CDR3aa: CASSPVYSNYGYTF; CDR3nt: TGTGCCAGCAGCCCGGTTTACTCCAACTATGGCTACACCTTC
d_gene: .; abundance: .; j_gene: TRBJ2-1; v_gene: TRBV28; CDR3aa: CASSFNRPTGNEQFF; CDR3nt: TGTGCCAGCAGTTTTAACAGGCCTACGGGCAATGAGCAGTTCTTC
d_gene: .; abundance: once; j_gene: TRBJ1-4; v_gene: TRBV15; CDR3aa: CATSRGQGSYEKLFF; CDR3nt: TGTGCCACCAGCAGGGGGCAGGGTTCATATGAAAAACTGTTTTTT
d_gene: TRBD2; abundance: .; j_gene: TRBJ2-7; v_gene: TRBV4-2; CDR3aa: CASSPLLTAGGEQYF; CDR3nt: TGTGCCAGCAGCCCACTCCTGACAGCCGGGGGGGAGCAGTACTTC
d_gene: TRBD2; abundance: .; j_gene: TRBJ2-2; v_gene: TRBV27; CDR3aa: CASSLTGTSGSKAGELFF; CDR3nt: TGTGCCAGCAGTCTCACCGGGACTAGCGGGAGTAAAGCCGGGGAGCTGTTTTTT
d_gene: .; abundance: .; j_gene: TRBJ2-1; v_gene: TRBV19; CDR3aa: CASTRGYYNEQFF; CDR3nt: TGTGCCAGTACTCGCGGTTATTACAATGAGCAGTTCTTC
d_gene: TRBD2; abundance: .; j_gene: TRBJ2-1; v_gene: TRBV27; CDR3aa: CASTPGLAGYNEQFF; CDR3nt: TGTGCCAGCACTCCGGGACTAGCGGGTTACAATGAGCAGTTCTTC
d_gene: TRBD2; abundance: .; j_gene: TRBJ2-2; v_gene: TRBV28; CDR3aa: CASSPAIAGSRELFF; CDR3nt: TGTGCCAGCAGCCCCGCGATAGCGGGGTCCCGGGAGCTGTTTTTT
d_gene: .; abundance: .; j_gene: TRBJ1-6; v_gene: TRBV28; CDR3aa: CASSLTGNSPLHF; CDR3nt: TGTGCCAGCAGTTTAACGGGTAATTCACCCCTCCACTTT
d_gene: TRBD2; abundance: .; j_gene: TRBJ2-1; v_gene: TRBV11-3; CDR3aa: CASRNTGLAGCNEQFF; CDR3nt: TGTGCCAGCAGGAACACGGGACTAGCGGGATGCAATGAGCAGTTCTTC
d_gene: .; abundance: .; j_gene: TRBJ1-5; v_gene: TRBV19; CDR3aa: CASMAASDQPQHF; CDR3nt: TGTGCCAGTATGGCCGCCTCTGATCAGCCCCAGCATTTT
d_gene: .; abundance: once; j_gene: TRBJ2-5; v_gene: TRBV20-1; CDR3aa: CSVGGQETQYF; CDR3nt: TGCAGTGTTGGAGGTCAAGAGACCCAGTACTTC
d_gene: TRBD1; abundance: .; j_gene: TRBJ2-3; v_gene: TRBV7-9; CDR3aa: CSSSYQTGSSTDTQYF; CDR3nt: TGTTCCAGCAGCTATCAGACAGGGTCTAGCACAGATACGCAGTATTTT
d_gene: .; abundance: .; j_gene: TRBJ1-1; v_gene: TRBV5-8; CDR3aa: CASSQGQVTEAFF; CDR3nt: TGTGCCAGCAGCCAAGGACAAGTCACTGAAGCTTTCTTT
d_gene: TRBD2; abundance: .; j_gene: TRBJ2-1; v_gene: TRBV30; CDR3aa: CARGGSGGYNEQFF; CDR3nt: TGTGCCCGAGGGGGTAGCGGGGGTTACAATGAGCAGTTCTTC
d_gene: .; abundance: .; j_gene: TRBJ2-2; v_gene: TRBV9; CDR3aa: CASSVERGYQTATGELFF; CDR3nt: TGTGCCAGCAGCGTAGAGAGAGGGTATCAGACTGCGACGGGGGAGCTGTTTTTT
d_gene: TRBD1; abundance: once; j_gene: TRBJ2-7; v_gene: TRBV7-3; CDR3aa: CASSRTGVYEQYF; CDR3nt: TGTGCCAGCAGCCGGACAGGGGTATACGAGCAGTACTTC
d_gene: .; abundance: .; j_gene: TRBJ1-2; v_gene: TRBV5-4; CDR3aa: CASSPQGFSYTF; CDR3nt: TGTGCCAGCAGCCCACAGGGTTTTAGCTACACCTTC
d_gene: TRBD1; abundance: .; j_gene: TRBJ2-1; v_gene: TRBV27; CDR3aa: CASSFSTGATREQFF; CDR3nt: TGTGCCAGCAGTTTCTCGACAGGGGCCACTCGTGAGCAGTTCTTC
d_gene: .; abundance: .; j_gene: TRBJ2-2; v_gene: TRBV7-9; CDR3aa: CASSLGSGDVGELFF; CDR3nt: TGTGCCAGCAGCTTAGGGTCAGGGGACGTCGGGGAGCTGTTTTTT
d_gene: TRBD1; abundance: .; j_gene: TRBJ2-1; v_gene: TRBV7-8; CDR3aa: CASSSTQGDEQFF; CDR3nt: TGTGCCAGCAGCTCGACGCAGGGGGATGAGCAGTTCTTC
d_gene: .; abundance: .; j_gene: TRBJ1-2; v_gene: TRBV7-2; CDR3aa: CASTSGGSNYGYTF; CDR3nt: TGTGCCAGCACCAGTGGCGGATCTAACTATGGCTACACCTTC
d_gene: TRBD1; abundance: .; j_gene: TRBJ1-1; v_gene: TRBV7-7; CDR3aa: CASSYLGQGGDTEAFF; CDR3nt: TGTGCTAGCAGCTACCTAGGACAGGGAGGGGACACTGAAGCTTTCTTT
d_gene: .; abundance: .; j_gene: TRBJ1-4; v_gene: TRBV7-9; CDR3aa: CSSSPLYPGRRLFF; CDR3nt: TGTTCCAGCAGCCCCTTATACCCGGGAAGGAGACTGTTTTTT
d_gene: .; abundance: few; j_gene: TRBJ1-1; v_gene: TRBV28; CDR3aa: CASRDIEAFF; CDR3nt: TGTGCCAGCAGGGACATTGAAGCTTTCTTT
d_gene: TRBD1; abundance: once; j_gene: TRBJ2-3; v_gene: TRBV11-2; CDR3aa: CASSLQGDGTDTQYF; CDR3nt: TGTGCCAGCAGCCTACAGGGGGATGGCACAGATACGCAGTATTTT
d_gene: .; abundance: .; j_gene: TRBJ1-2; v_gene: TRBV7-9; CDR3aa: CSSSPGVRVVDYGYTF; CDR3nt: TGTTCCAGCAGCCCGGGGGTTAGGGTTGTCGACTATGGCTACACCTTC
d_gene: TRBD1; abundance: .; j_gene: TRBJ1-2; v_gene: TRBV7-8; CDR3aa: CASSWDRTIYGYTF; CDR3nt: TGTGCCAGCAGCTGGGACAGGACCATATATGGCTACACCTTC
d_gene: TRBD1; abundance: .; j_gene: TRBJ1-1; v_gene: TRBV6-1; CDR3aa: CASSWGRGINTEAFF; CDR3nt: TGTGCCAGCAGTTGGGGCAGGGGGATCAACACTGAAGCTTTCTTT
d_gene: TRBD2; abundance: .; j_gene: TRBJ2-2; v_gene: TRBV7-8; CDR3aa: CASSHRLAGAAGELFF; CDR3nt: TGTGCCAGCAGCCACCGACTAGCGGGAGCGGCCGGGGAGCTGTTTTTT
d_gene: .; abundance: .; j_gene: TRBJ2-7; v_gene: TRBV7-9; CDR3aa: CSSSLGPSSYEQYF; CDR3nt: TGTTCCAGCAGCCTCGGTCCGAGCTCCTACGAGCAGTACTTC
d_gene: .; abundance: .; j_gene: TRBJ2-3; v_gene: TRBV2; CDR3aa: CASSEVPDTQYF; CDR3nt: TGTGCCAGCAGTGAAGTCCCGGATACGCAGTATTTT
d_gene: TRBD1; abundance: .; j_gene: TRBJ1-2; v_gene: TRBV19; CDR3aa: CASSIDRTGRGYGYTF; CDR3nt: TGTGCCAGTAGTATAGATAGGACAGGGAGAGGGTATGGCTACACCTTC